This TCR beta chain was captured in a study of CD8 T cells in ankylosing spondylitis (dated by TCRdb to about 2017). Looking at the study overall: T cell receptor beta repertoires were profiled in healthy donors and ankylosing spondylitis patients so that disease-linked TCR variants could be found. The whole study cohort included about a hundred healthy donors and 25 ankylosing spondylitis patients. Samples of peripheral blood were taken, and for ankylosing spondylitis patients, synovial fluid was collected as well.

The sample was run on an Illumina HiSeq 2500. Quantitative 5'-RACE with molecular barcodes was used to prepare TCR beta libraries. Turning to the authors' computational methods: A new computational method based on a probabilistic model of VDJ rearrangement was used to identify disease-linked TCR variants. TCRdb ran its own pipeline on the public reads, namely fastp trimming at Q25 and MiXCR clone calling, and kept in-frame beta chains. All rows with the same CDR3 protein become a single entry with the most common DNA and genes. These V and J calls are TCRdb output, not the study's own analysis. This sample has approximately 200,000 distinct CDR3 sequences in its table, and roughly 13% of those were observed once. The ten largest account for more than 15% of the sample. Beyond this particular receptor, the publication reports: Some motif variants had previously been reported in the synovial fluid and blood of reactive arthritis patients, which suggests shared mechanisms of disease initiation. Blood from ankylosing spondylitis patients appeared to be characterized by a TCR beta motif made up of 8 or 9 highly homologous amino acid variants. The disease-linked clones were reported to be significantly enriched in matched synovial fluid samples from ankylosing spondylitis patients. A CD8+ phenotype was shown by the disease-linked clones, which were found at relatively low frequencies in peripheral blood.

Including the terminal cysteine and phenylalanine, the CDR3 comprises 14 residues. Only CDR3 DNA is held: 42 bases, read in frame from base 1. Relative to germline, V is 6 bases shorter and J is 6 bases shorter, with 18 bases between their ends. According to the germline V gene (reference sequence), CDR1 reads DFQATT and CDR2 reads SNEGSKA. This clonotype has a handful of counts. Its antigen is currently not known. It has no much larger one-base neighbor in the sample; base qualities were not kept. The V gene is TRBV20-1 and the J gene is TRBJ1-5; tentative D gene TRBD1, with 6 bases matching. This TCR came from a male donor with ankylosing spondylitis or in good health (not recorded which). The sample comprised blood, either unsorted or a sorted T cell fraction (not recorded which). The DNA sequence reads TGCAGTGCCACAGAGGGGGGGATTAGTCAGCCCCAGCATTTT. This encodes CSATEGGISQPQHF.